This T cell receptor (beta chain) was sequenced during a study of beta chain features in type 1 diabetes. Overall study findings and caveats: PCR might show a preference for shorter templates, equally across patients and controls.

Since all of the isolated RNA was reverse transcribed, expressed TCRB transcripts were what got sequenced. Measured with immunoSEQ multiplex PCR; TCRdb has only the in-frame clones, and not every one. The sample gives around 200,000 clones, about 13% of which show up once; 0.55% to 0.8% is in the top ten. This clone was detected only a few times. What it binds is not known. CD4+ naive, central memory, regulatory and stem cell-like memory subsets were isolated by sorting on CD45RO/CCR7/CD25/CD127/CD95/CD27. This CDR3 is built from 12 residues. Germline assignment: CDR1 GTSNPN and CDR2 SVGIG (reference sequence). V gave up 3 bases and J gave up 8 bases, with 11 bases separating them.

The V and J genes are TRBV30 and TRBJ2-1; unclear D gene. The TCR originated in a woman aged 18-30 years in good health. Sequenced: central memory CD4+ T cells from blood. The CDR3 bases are TGTGCCTGGAGAGTAGCATGGGATGAGCAGTTCTTC. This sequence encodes CAWRVAWDEQFF.